Here is one T cell receptor (beta chain) with its context. The data stem from a study of blood T cell repertoires in COVID-19. The overall study: From T cells, B-cell-depleted T cells, or PBMCs came the material, which was cDNA or gDNA.

Methods used by the authors: Reference gene primer amplification gave nucleated cell count estimates. The data were produced by immunoSEQ multiplex PCR, yet TCRdb's version contains in-frame clones alone and is incomplete. D and trimming were read from the DNA, whereas the V and J calls and clone size are those reported in that table. Of roughly 300,000 clones in the sample, 85% are singletons; the top ten hold 2% to 3%. Study members were between about 18 and 95 years old and lived in around 24 US regions. Source material: PBMCs or T cells enriched from blood (not recorded which). This clonotype was obtained from a woman between 45 and 60 years old who had recovered from COVID-19.

The CDR3 reads CASSLGSGYYGYTF. The CDR3 DNA follows: TGTGCCAGCAGCTTAGGTTCCGGGTACTATGGCTACACCTTC. The chain is built from TRBV7-9 and TRBJ1-2; unclear D gene. CDR3 length: 14 amino acids. Germline V gene lookup returns CDR1 SEHNR and CDR2 FQNEAQ (reference sequence). Trimming removed 1 base from V and 3 bases from J, with 9 bases in between.